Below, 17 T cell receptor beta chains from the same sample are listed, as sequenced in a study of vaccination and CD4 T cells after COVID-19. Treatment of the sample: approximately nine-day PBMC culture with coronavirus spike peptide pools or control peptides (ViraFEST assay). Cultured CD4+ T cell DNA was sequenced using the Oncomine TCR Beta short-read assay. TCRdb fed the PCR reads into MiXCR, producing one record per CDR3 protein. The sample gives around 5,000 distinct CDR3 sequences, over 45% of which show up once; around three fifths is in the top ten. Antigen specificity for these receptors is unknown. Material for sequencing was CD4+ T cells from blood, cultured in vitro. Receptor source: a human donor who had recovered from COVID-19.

The CDR3 reads CASSFGTGDGYTF. CDR3 bases: TGTGCCAGCAGCTTTGGGACAGGGGACGGCTACACCTTC. J is TRBJ1-2 and V is TRBV11-3; TRBD1 aligns across 10 bases. V was pared by 3 bases and J by 8 bases, with 3 bases of the junction left unmatched. The length of the CDR3 is 13 residues. Germline V gives CDR1 SGHNT, CDR2 YENEEA. The variable domain in full, with the rest retrieved from reference TRBV11-3 and TRBJ1-2, is EAGVVQSPRYKIIEKKQPVAFWCNPISGHNTLYWYLQNLGQGPELLIRYENEEAVDDSQLPKDRFSAERLKGVDSTLKIQPAELGDSAVYLCASSFGTGDGYTFGSGTRLTVV.

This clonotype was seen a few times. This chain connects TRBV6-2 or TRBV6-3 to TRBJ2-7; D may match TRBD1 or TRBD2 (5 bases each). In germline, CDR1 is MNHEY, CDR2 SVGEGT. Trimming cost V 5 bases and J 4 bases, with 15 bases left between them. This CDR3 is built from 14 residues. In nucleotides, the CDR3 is TGTGCCAGCAGTCACGGGGCGGGTCGGTACGAGCAGTACTTC. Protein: CASSHGAGRYEQYF.

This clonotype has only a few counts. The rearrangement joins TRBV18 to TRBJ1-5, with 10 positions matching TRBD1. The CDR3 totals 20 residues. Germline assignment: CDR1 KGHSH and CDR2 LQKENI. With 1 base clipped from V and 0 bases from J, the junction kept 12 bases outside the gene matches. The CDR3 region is CASSPRSGTGVSYSNQPQHF. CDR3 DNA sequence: TGTGCCAGCTCACCACGGTCCGGGACAGGGGTCTCATATAGCAATCAGCCCCAGCATTTT.

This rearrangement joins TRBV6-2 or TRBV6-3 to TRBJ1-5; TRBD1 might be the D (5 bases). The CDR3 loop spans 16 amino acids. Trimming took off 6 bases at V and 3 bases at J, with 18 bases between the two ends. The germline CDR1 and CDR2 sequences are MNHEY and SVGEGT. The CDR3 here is CASRGIGPGLNQPQHF. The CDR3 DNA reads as TGTGCCAGCAGGGGGATCGGGCCGGGGCTCAATCAGCCCCAGCATTTT.

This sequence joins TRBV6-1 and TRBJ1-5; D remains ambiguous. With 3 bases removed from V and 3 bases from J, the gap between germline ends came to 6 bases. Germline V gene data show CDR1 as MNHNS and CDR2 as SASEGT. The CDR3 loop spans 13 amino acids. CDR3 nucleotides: TGTGCCAGCAGTGATAGGGACAATCAGCCCCAGCATTTT. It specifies CASSDRDNQPQHF.

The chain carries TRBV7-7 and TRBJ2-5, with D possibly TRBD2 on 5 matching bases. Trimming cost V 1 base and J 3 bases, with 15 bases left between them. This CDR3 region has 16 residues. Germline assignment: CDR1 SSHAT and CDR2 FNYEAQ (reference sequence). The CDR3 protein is CASSLGRTLVKETQYF. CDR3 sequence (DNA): TGTGCCAGCAGCTTAGGGCGGACTCTCGTAAAAGAGACCCAGTACTTC.

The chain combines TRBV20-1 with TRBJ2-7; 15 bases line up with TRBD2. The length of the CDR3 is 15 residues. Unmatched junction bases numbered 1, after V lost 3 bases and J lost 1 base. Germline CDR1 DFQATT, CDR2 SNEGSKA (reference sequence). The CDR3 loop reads CSARGTSGGSYEQYF. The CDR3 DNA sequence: TGCAGTGCTAGGGGGACTAGCGGGGGGTCCTACGAGCAGTACTTC.

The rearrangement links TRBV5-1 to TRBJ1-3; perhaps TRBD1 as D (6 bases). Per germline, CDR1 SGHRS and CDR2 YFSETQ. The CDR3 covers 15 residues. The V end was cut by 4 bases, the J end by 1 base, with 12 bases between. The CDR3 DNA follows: TGCGCCAGCAGCCCGGGACATTCGTCTGGAAACACCATATATTTT. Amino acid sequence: CASSPGHSSGNTIYF.

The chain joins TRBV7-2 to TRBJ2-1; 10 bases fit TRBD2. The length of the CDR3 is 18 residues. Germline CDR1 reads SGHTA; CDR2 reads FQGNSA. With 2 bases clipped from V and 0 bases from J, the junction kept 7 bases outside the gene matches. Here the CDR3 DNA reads TGTGCCAGCAGCTTAAGGGGACTAGCGTTCAGCTCCTACAATGAGCAGTTCTTC. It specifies CASSLRGLAFSSYNEQFF. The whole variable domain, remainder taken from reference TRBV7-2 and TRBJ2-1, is GAGVSQSPSNKVTEKGKDVELRCDPISGHTALYWYRQSLGQGLEFLIYFQGNSAPDKSGLPSDRFSAERTGGSVSTLTIQRTQQEDSAVYLCASSLRGLAFSSYNEQFFGPGTRLTVL.

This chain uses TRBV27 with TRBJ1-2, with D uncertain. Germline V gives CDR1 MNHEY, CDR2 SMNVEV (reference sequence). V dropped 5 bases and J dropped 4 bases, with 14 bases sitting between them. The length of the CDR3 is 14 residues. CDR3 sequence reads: CASSRTASLYGYTF. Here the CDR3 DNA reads TGTGCCAGCAGTAGGACGGCCTCCCTCTATGGCTACACCTTC.

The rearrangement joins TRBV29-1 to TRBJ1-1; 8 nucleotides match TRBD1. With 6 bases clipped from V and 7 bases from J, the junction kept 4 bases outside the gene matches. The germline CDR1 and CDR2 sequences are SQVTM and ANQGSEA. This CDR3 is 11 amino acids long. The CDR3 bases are TGCAGCGTCGACGACAGGGGTGAAGCTTTCTTT. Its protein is CSVDDRGEAFF. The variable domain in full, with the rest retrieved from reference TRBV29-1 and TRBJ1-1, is SAVISQKPSRDICQRGTSLTIQCQVDSQVTMMFWYRQQPGQSLTLIATANQGSEATYESGFVIDKFPISRPNLTFSTLTVSNMSPEDSSIYLCSVDDRGEAFFGQGTRLTVV.

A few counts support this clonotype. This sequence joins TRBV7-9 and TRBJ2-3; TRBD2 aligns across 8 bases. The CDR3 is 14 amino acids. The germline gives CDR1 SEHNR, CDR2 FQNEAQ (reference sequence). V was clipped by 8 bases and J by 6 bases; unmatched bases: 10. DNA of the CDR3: TGTGCCAGCGGCCCCGGGGGGGGTCGGGATACGCAGTATTTT. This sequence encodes CASGPGGGRDTQYF.

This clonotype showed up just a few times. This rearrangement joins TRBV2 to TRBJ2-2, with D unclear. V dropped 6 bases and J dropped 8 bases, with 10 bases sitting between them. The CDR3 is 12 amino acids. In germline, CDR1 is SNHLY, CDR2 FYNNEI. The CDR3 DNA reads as TGTGCCAGCAGGTTCTTCGCGGGGGAGCTGTTTTTT. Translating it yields CASRFFAGELFF.

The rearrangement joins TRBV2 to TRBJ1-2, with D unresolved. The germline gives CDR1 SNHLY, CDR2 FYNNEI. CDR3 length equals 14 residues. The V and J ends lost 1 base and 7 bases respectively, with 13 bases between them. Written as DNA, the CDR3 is TGTGCCAGCAGTGAAGTCGGCATCCGATCTGGCTACACCTTC. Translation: CASSEVGIRSGYTF.

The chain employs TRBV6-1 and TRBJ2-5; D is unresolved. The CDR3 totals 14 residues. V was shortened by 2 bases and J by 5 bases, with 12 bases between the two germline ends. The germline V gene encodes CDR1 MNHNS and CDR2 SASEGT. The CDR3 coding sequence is TGTGCCAGCAGTGAATGGGAAATCGGGGAGACCCAGTACTTC. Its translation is CASSEWEIGETQYF.

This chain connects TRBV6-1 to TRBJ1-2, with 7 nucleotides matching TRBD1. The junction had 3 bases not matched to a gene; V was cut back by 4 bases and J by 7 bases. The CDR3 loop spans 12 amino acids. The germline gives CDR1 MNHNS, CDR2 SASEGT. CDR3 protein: CASSAAGGGYTF. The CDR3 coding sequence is TGTGCCAGCAGTGCGGCAGGGGGTGGCTACACCTTC.

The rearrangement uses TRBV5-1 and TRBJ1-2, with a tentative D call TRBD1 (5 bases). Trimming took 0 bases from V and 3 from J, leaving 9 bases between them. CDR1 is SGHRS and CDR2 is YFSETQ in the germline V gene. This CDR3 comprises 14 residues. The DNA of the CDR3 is TGCGCCAGCAGCTTGGAAGGAGGGGACTATGGCTACACCTTC. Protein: CASSLEGGDYGYTF.